Each of the 30 T cell receptor beta chains below was sequenced from the same sample in a study of T-cell memory formation after mild COVID-19. Each CDR3 protein gets one entry after TCRdb re-called the 5' RACE reads with MiXCR. The top ten hold roughly 21% of the sample, which has about 310,000 distinct CDR3 sequences, roughly a fifth seen once. Sequenced sample: PBMCs or a T cell subset sorted from them (not recorded which). The receptor source for this set is a man aged 18 to 30 who had mild COVID-19 (a few samples of this study predate the infection). Cell type and time point are not known.

The sample holds a few counts of this clonotype. This chain joins TRBV4-1 and TRBJ2-7; D is unresolved. The CDR3 runs 15 residues. Germline CDR1 and CDR2: MGHRA and YSYEKL. Between the trimmed V and J ends, which lost 1 base and 2 bases, there was a span of 12 bases. CDR3 nucleotides: TGCGCCAGCAGCCAAGCATCAACCTTCACCTACGAGCAGTACTTC. This gives the protein CASSQASTFTYEQYF.

V and J are TRBV7-2 and TRBJ2-7; D gene ambiguous. The CDR3 spans 16 residues. Trimming stripped 5 bases from V and 2 bases from J, with 19 bases between. Germline lookup yields CDR1 SGHTA and CDR2 FQGNSA. CDR3 sequence (DNA): TGTGCCAGCAGCCTAGGTTCCCTATTTTCTCCCTACGAGCAGTACGTC. Translated: CASSLGSLFSPYEQYV.

The chain employs TRBV7-9 and TRBJ2-7; 8 bases are shared with TRBD1. CDR1 is SEHNR, CDR2 FQNEAQ, per germline (reference sequence). This CDR3 comprises 12 residues. The trim removed 6 bases at V and 2 bases at J, leaving 0 bases unmatched. The CDR3 DNA is TGTGCCAGCAGGGGACAGGCCTACGAGCAGTACGTC. Translated, it gives CASRGQAYEQYV.

This sequence joins TRBV21-1 and TRBJ2-2; TRBD1, the table's D call, was not compared with the DNA. TRBV21-1 is designated a pseudogene. CDR3 size: 17 residues. The CDR3 DNA reads TGTGCCAGCAGCAATCCGAAGAGGGACAGGGAGCCCGGGGAGCTGTTTTTT. Translation gives CASSNPKRDREPGELFF.

The chain joins TRBV5-1 to TRBJ2-3, with D hard to call. The V gene's germline CDR1 is SGHRS and CDR2 YFSETQ. The CDR3 contains 14 residues. Trimming removed 6 bases from V and 1 base from J, with 12 bases in between. The CDR3 is CASKVTTGTDTQYF. For the CDR3, the DNA is TGCGCCAGCAAGGTCACCACAGGCACAGATACGCAGTATTTT.

This clonotype occurred a few times. CDR3 sequence (DNA): TGTGCCAGTAGGAGCTCTGGGGCCAACGTCCTGACTTTC. Amino acids: CASRSSGANVLTF. The genes are TRBV6-5 and TRBJ2-6; D call uncertain. In germline, CDR1 is MNHEY, CDR2 SVGAGI. This CDR3 has 13 residues. V shed 9 bases and J shed 0 bases, with 6 bases lying between them.

This clonotype was detected a few times. The rearrangement links TRBV4-3 to TRBJ2-1; 10 bases are shared with TRBD1. With 3 bases clipped from V and 9 bases from J, the junction kept 14 bases outside the gene matches. The V gene's germline CDR1 is LGHNA and CDR2 YSLEER. The CDR3 sequence is 17 residues long. CDR3 region: CASSHTGQGHYLSEQFF. The DNA of the CDR3 is TGCGCCAGCAGCCACACGGGACAGGGGCATTATTTGAGTGAGCAGTTCTTC.

The chain combines TRBV3-2 with TRBJ2-7. TRBV3-2 is annotated as a pseudogene. This CDR3 has 14 amino acids. Written as DNA, the CDR3 is TGTGCCAGCAGCCAAGAACTAAGACGGATCGAGCAGTACGTC. Translated, it gives CASSQELRRIEQYV.

This clonotype was found a few times. The rearrangement links TRBV7-9 to TRBJ1-5; 9 nucleotides line up with TRBD1. Trimming took 5 bases from V and 5 from J; bases not matched to a gene: 13. Germline CDR1 and CDR2: SEHNR and FQNEAQ (reference sequence). The CDR3 extends over 17 amino acids. CDR3 protein: CASSPSGTGRGDQPQHF. The CDR3 DNA reads as TGTGCCAGCAGCCCGTCCGGGACAGGGCGCGGAGATCAGCCCCAGCATTTT.

The gene calls are TRBV20-1 and TRBJ1-2; D uncertain. Deletions cut 0 bases from V and 6 bases from J, with 5 bases between. The CDR3 is 11 amino acids. Germline V lookup: CDR1 DFQATT, CDR2 SNEGSKA (reference sequence). For the CDR3, the DNA is TGCAGTGCTAGAGATTACGATGGCTACACCTTC. Its protein is CSARDYDGYTF.

The V gene is TRBV5-5, the J gene TRBJ2-7; no firm D call. The germline V and J ends were trimmed by 0 bases and 3 bases, with 7 bases remaining between them. CDR3 length: 13 amino acids. The germline CDR1 and CDR2 sequences are SGHKS and YYEKEE (reference sequence). CDR3 sequence (DNA): TGTGCCAGCAGCTTGGGTGCTGACTACGAGCAGTACTTC. Residues: CASSLGADYEQYF. Drawing the rest from reference TRBV5-5 and TRBJ2-7, the complete variable domain is DAGVTQSPTHLIKTRGQQVTLRCSPISGHKSVSWYQQVLGQGPQFIFQYYEKEERGRGNFPDRFSARQFPNYSSELNVNALLLGDSALYLCASSLGADYEQYFGPGTRLTVT.

This clonotype was detected only a few times. The CDR3, as DNA: TGTGCCAGCAGCCCCTACGAGCGGGAGCTGTTTTTT. Protein sequence: CASSPYERELFF. The chain couples TRBV7-6 to TRBJ2-2; the D is unclear. CDR3 length: 12 amino acids. V was clipped by 5 bases and J by 9 bases, with 10 bases between them. Looked up from germline, CDR1 is SGHVS and CDR2 is FNYEAQ.

The gene calls are TRBV6-6 and TRBJ2-5; 9 positions match TRBD1. The germline V gene has CDR1 MNHNY and CDR2 SVGAGI (reference sequence). Unmatched junction bases numbered 7, after V lost 3 bases and J lost 5 bases. The CDR3 consists of 15 residues. The CDR3 DNA reads as TGTGCCAGCAGTTATGGGCGACAGGGGGAGGAGACCCAGTACTTC. Protein sequence: CASSYGRQGEETQYF.

This clonotype was counted a few times. This chain links TRBV6-5 with TRBJ1-1; 9 bases map to TRBD1. The CDR3 runs to 15 residues. Germline CDR1 reads MNHEY; CDR2 reads SVGAGI. The V segment lost 0 bases and the J segment 1 base; nucleotides outside the gene matches: 0. The chain's CDR3 is CASSYSGQGNTEAFF. CDR3 DNA sequence: TGTGCCAGCAGTTACTCGGGACAGGGGAACACTGAAGCTTTCTTT.

The chain carries TRBV7-3 and TRBJ2-5; no clear D. The CDR3 loop spans 13 amino acids. Between the trimmed V and J ends, which lost 5 bases and 1 base, there was a span of 8 bases. Germline loops: CDR1 SGHTA, CDR2 FQGTGA. This CDR3 is CASSPGIQETQYF. CDR3 nucleotides: TGTGCCAGCAGCCCCGGAATCCAAGAGACCCAGTACTTC. Using reference TRBV7-3 and TRBJ2-5 for the parts outside the CDR3, the full variable domain is GAGVSQTPSNKVTEKGKYVELRCDPISGHTALYWYRQSLGQGPEFLIYFQGTGAADDSGLPNDRFFAVRPEGSVSTLKIQRTERGDSAVYLCASSPGIQETQYFGPGTRLLVL.

This rearrangement joins TRBV30 to TRBJ1-2, with D possibly being TRBD1 (6 bases). Germline CDR1 reads GTSNPN; CDR2 reads SVGIG (reference sequence). Trimming removed 4 bases at V and 1 base at J, with 22 bases between. The CDR3 consists of 17 residues. The CDR3: CAWTGLTGPTLNYGYTF. In nucleotides, the CDR3 is TGTGCCTGGACGGGCCTAACAGGGCCAACCCTTAACTATGGCTACACCTTC.

This clonotype was detected only a few times. The genes are TRBV6-5 and TRBJ2-3, with D possibly being TRBD1 (5 bases). With 8 bases removed from V and 0 bases from J, the gap between germline ends came to 12 bases. This CDR3 is 14 amino acids long. Germline-derived CDR1 and CDR2 are MNHEY and SVGAGI. CDR3: CASSGAQSTDTQYF. DNA for the CDR3: TGTGCCAGCTCTGGGGCCCAGAGCACAGATACGCAGTATTTT.

J is TRBJ2-1 and V is TRBV20-1; 12 nucleotides line up with TRBD2. The CDR3 extends over 14 amino acids. CDR1 and CDR2 (germline): DFQATT, SNEGSKA (reference sequence). The V segment lost 2 bases and the J segment 8 bases; nucleotides outside the gene matches: 4. The CDR3 nucleotides read TGCAGTGCTAGATTCGGACTAGCGGGGCATGAGCAGTTCTTC. This gives the protein CSARFGLAGHEQFF.

V is TRBV12-3 or TRBV12-4 and J is TRBJ1-2, with D possibly TRBD1 on 5 matching bases. CDR3 length equals 12 residues. V shed 5 bases and J shed 4 bases, with 8 bases lying between them. CDR3 amino acids: CASSKDTYGYTF. Written as DNA, the CDR3 is TGTGCCAGCAGTAAGGACACCTATGGCTACACCTTC.

A few counts support this clonotype. The V call is TRBV29-1, the J call TRBJ2-5, with 8 positions matching TRBD1. This CDR3 region has 14 residues. V dropped 6 bases and J dropped 5; count of bases not matched to a gene: 11. Looked up from germline, CDR1 is SQVTM and CDR2 is ANQGSEA. The DNA for the CDR3 is TGCAGCGTGGGATATCCTCAGGGGGCTGAGACCCAGTACTTC. Protein: CSVGYPQGAETQYF.

The chain carries TRBV12-3 or TRBV12-4 and TRBJ1-2, with D possibly matching TRBD1 (5 bases). V was shortened by 5 bases and J by 5 bases, with 15 bases between the two germline ends. The CDR3 totals 14 residues. For the CDR3, the DNA is TGTGCCAGCAGTCTACAGCCGGGACCTTATGGCTACACCTTC. It encodes CASSLQPGPYGYTF.

V and J are TRBV29-1 and TRBJ2-3, with a weak D call TRBD2 (5 bases). The CDR3 is 12 amino acids. From germline, CDR1 is SQVTM and CDR2 ANQGSEA. V gave up 2 bases and J gave up 3 bases, with 6 bases separating them. CDR3 sequence: CSVERETDTQYF. The DNA of the CDR3 is TGCAGCGTTGAAAGGGAGACAGATACGCAGTATTTT.

The chain combines TRBV7-3 with TRBJ1-2, with D possibly being TRBD1 (6 bases). CDR3 length equals 14 residues. V shed 5 bases and J shed 7 bases, with 17 bases lying between them. Germline values: CDR1 SGHTA, CDR2 FQGTGA. DNA of the CDR3: TGTGCCAGCAGCCCCAGGGGCGGTGGAGGTGGCTACACCTTC. It specifies CASSPRGGGGGYTF.

The rearrangement links TRBV5-1 to TRBJ2-5; 8 bases align to TRBD1. This CDR3 has 14 amino acids. CDR1 and CDR2 from the germline V gene are SGHRS and YFSETQ. Trimming cost V 5 bases and J 4 bases; bases outside gene matches: 7. The CDR3 region is CASRGQGAVETQYF. The CDR3 DNA follows: TGCGCCAGCAGGGGCCAGGGGGCCGTAGAGACCCAGTACTTC.

V and J are TRBV29-1 and TRBJ2-7; D call uncertain. Looked up from germline, CDR1 is SQVTM and CDR2 is ANQGSEA. The V end was cut by 2 bases, the J end by 2 bases, with 7 bases between. This CDR3 contains 12 residues. CDR3 residues: CSVETTAYEQYF. The CDR3 DNA reads TGCAGCGTTGAAACAACTGCCTACGAGCAGTACTTC.

The chain carries TRBV28 and TRBJ2-7, with 8 bases fitting TRBD2. The CDR3 is made up of 13 amino acids. Germline V CDR1 and CDR2: MDHEN, SYDVKM. V was pared by 5 bases and J by 4 bases, with 4 bases of the junction left unmatched. DNA for the CDR3: TGTGCCAGCAGTATCGGGGGGGCGTACGAGCAGTACGTC. This translates into CASSIGGAYEQYV.

This sequence joins TRBV7-9 and TRBJ2-3, with D tentatively TRBD2 (5 bases). CDR3 length: 16 residues. Trimming removed 1 base from V and 3 bases from J, with 14 bases in between. Germline assignment: CDR1 SEHNR and CDR2 FQNEAQ (reference sequence). This CDR3 is CASSLGVRVATDTQYF. The CDR3 coding sequence is TGTGCCAGCAGCTTAGGGGTGAGGGTTGCAACAGATACGCAGTATTTT. Full variable domain (rest looked up from reference TRBV7-9 and TRBJ2-3): DTGVSQNPRHKITKRGQNVTFRCDPISEHNRLYWYRQTLGQGPEFLTYFQNEAQLEKSRLLSDRFSAERPKGSFSTLEIQRTEQGDSAMYLCASSLGVRVATDTQYFGPGTRLTVL.

The chain uses TRBV29-1 and TRBJ1-2; D might be TRBD1 (6 bases). Germline V gene lookup returns CDR1 SQVTM and CDR2 ANQGSEA. CDR3 size: 13 residues. V was shortened by 1 base and J by 8 bases, with 14 bases between the two germline ends. The CDR3 reads CSVEASQGSGYTF. The CDR3 DNA follows: TGCAGCGTTGAAGCGTCACAGGGTTCAGGCTACACCTTC.

The chain joins TRBV7-9 to TRBJ2-5, with D possibly matching TRBD1 (6 bases). Trimming took off 5 bases at V and 2 bases at J, with 12 bases between the two ends. The CDR3 is 14 residues long. Germline CDR1 is SEHNR and CDR2 is FQNEAQ (reference sequence). The CDR3 region has the DNA TGTGCCAGCAGCCATAGGGGGAATCAAGAGACCCAGTACTTC. This codes for CASSHRGNQETQYF.

This clonotype has more than one count but fewer than ten. The chain is built from TRBV7-3 and TRBJ2-1, with a weak D call TRBD2 (6 bases). The CDR3 runs 15 residues. Trimming removed 2 bases at V and 2 bases at J, with 10 bases between. The germline V gene encodes CDR1 SGHTA and CDR2 FQGTGA. DNA of the CDR3: TGTGCCAGCAGCTTACGGCGGGGCCCCTACAATGAGCAGTTCTTC. As protein: CASSLRRGPYNEQFF.